The 8 T cell receptor beta chains reported below all come from one sample, sequenced in a study of blood T cell repertoires in COVID-19. TCRdb keeps only in-frame clones here, not all; method: immunoSEQ multiplex PCR. The table has some 210,000 clones, 81% seen once; the top ten hold more than 8.5%. The source material was PBMCs or T cells enriched from blood (not recorded which). These receptors all stem from a woman in her fifties or sixties with acute COVID-19.

CDR3 DNA: TGTGCCAGCAGCGTAGGTAGCGGGGCCACCGGGGAGCTGTTTTTT. It specifies CASSVGSGATGELFF. This chain connects TRBV9 to TRBJ2-2; the match to TRBD2 covers 8 bases. The CDR3 totals 15 residues. The junction had 2 bases not matched to a gene; V was cut back by 0 bases and J by 4 bases. Germline assignment: CDR1 SGDLS and CDR2 YYNGEE.

This chain connects TRBV6-5 to TRBJ2-7; D is unresolved. With 8 bases removed from V and 3 bases from J, the gap between germline ends came to 14 bases. Germline V lookup: CDR1 MNHEY, CDR2 SVGAGI. The CDR3 is made up of 13 amino acids. For the CDR3, the DNA is TGTGCCAGCGGCGCTCCGACAATCTACGAGCAGTACTTC. Encoded protein: CASGAPTIYEQYF.

This chain connects TRBV2 to TRBJ1-2; D might be TRBD1 (5 bases). V shed 10 bases and J shed 0 bases, with 18 bases lying between them. The germline gives CDR1 SNHLY, CDR2 FYNNEI. The length of the CDR3 is 15 residues. The DNA of the CDR3 is TGTGCCACTGTACCTGAGACAGCGTCTAACTATGGCTACACCTTC. This sequence encodes CATVPETASNYGYTF.

V usage is TRBV3-1 (or the pseudogene TRBV3-2) and J usage is TRBJ2-4, with 8 nucleotides matching TRBD2. From germline, CDR1 is LGHDT and CDR2 YNNKEL (reference sequence). V lost 1 base to trimming and J lost 5 bases; unmatched junction nucleotides: 10. The CDR3 sequence is 17 residues long. The CDR3 coding sequence is TGTGCCAGCAGCCAAGTCCAGCGGGGGCCGGGAGAAAACATTCAGTACTTC. Protein: CASSQVQRGPGENIQYF.

The chain recombines TRBV28 with TRBJ2-4, with 10 nucleotides matching TRBD1. The CDR3 runs 17 residues. Germline values: CDR1 MDHEN, CDR2 SYDVKM. Trimming took 6 bases from V and 3 from J; bases not matched to a gene: 11. The CDR3 spells CASSGQGGLYDKNIQYF. CDR3 coding DNA: TGTGCCAGCAGCGGACAGGGGGGCCTATATGACAAAAACATTCAGTACTTC.

The V gene is TRBV18, the J gene TRBJ1-3; no clear D. V was shortened by 2 bases and J by 3 bases, with 14 bases between the two germline ends. The CDR3 consists of 16 residues. CDR1 is KGHSH, CDR2 LQKENI, per germline. CDR3 residues: CASSPAAGRSGNTIYF. DNA of the CDR3: TGTGCCAGCTCACCAGCAGCGGGTAGGAGTGGAAACACCATATATTTT.

The rearrangement joins TRBV6-5 to TRBJ2-1; a weak D match, TRBD1 (6 bases). The CDR3 runs to 15 residues. Germline V gene data show CDR1 as MNHEY and CDR2 as SVGAGI. V lost 8 bases to trimming and J lost 2 bases, with 16 bases between them. The CDR3 DNA reads TGTGCCAGCCAAGGGGGTACGTGGGCCTACAATGAGCAGTTCTTC. It translates to CASQGGTWAYNEQFF.

The chain employs TRBV5-1 and TRBJ2-6, with D perhaps TRBD2 (5 bases). Trimming took 4 bases from V and 2 from J, leaving 16 bases between them. This CDR3 contains 17 residues. Germline lookup yields CDR1 SGHRS and CDR2 YFSETQ. CDR3 sequence (DNA): TGCGCCAGCAGCCTCACCCCCGGGGTTACTGGGGCCAACGTCCTGACTTTC. Protein: CASSLTPGVTGANVLTF. Supplemented by reference TRBV5-1 and TRBJ2-6, the full variable domain reads KAGVTQTPRYLIKTRGQQVTLSCSPISGHRSVSWYQQTPGQGLQFLFEYFSETQRNKGNFPGRFSGRQFSNSRSEMNVSTLELGDSALYLCASSLTPGVTGANVLTFGAGSRLTVL.